This T cell receptor beta chain was identified during a study of identical twins. Using its own MiXCR run on the 5' RACE reads, TCRdb lists one record per CDR3 protein. The sample lists approximately 600,000 distinct CDR3 sequences, roughly 6.6% occurring once. The CDR3 loop spans 17 amino acids. Trimming cost V 4 bases and J 4 bases; bases outside gene matches: 13. Germline assignment: CDR1 SGHRS and CDR2 YFSETQ. This sample also belongs to another study, concerning yellow fever vaccine responses in identical twins.

The chain uses TRBV5-1 and TRBJ2-1, with 8 nucleotides matching TRBD2. The sample comprised PBMCs. This TCR was sampled from a woman aged 18-35 years in good health. This CDR3 is CASSGTSSPRKYNEQFF. As DNA, the CDR3 is TGCGCCAGCAGCGGGACTAGTTCCCCACGAAAATACAATGAGCAGTTCTTC.